This T cell receptor beta chain derives from a study of post-analysis software for immune sequencing data. Study-wide context: The disease courses covered relapsing-remitting, secondary progressive and progressive-relapsing multiple sclerosis.

The CDR3 runs 13 residues. The germline V and J ends were trimmed by 7 bases and 9 bases, with 16 bases remaining between them. Whole-study findings and limits: Controls had significantly higher normalized Chao1 diversity than multiple sclerosis patients. F measure clustering grouped samples strongly by preparation batch. The five TRBV segments detected at higher frequency in patients than in controls included TRBV5-6, TRBV5-1 and TRBV20-1.

Unique molecular identifiers were present in the TCR beta cDNA libraries. From the PCR reads, TCRdb called clonotypes with MiXCR, one entry per CDR3 protein. The table has 450,000 to 650,000 distinct CDR3 sequences, roughly 45% seen once; the top ten hold 1.5% to 2%. A few counts support this clonotype. The antigen is not known. This sequence joins TRBV12-3 or TRBV12-4 and TRBJ1-5; D is undetermined. The clonotype originates from a girl between 5 and 17 years old with multiple sclerosis. Material for sequencing was blood. In DNA, the CDR3 is TGTGCCAGCAATTCCGGGCCTCATGCGCCCCAGCATTTT. It yields the protein CASNSGPHAPQHF.